The 19 T cell receptor beta chains listed next were all sequenced from one sample in a study of T cell responses to AZD1222 COVID-19 vaccine. The assay was immunoSEQ multiplex PCR, and TCRdb's table has in-frame clones only and misses some. The table has 110,000 or so clones, approximately 89% seen once. The source was peripheral blood, collected 28 days after the second AZD1222 dose. The receptors were sampled from an adult who received the AZD1222 COVID-19 vaccine.

The V gene is TRBV4-3, the J gene TRBJ1-1; 7 bases are shared with TRBD1. V shed 4 bases and J 5 bases; nucleotides not matched to a gene: 7. CDR3 length: 14 amino acids. CDR1 is LGHNA and CDR2 is YSLEER in the germline V gene. This chain's CDR3 is CASSPEGRGTEAFF. In nucleotides, the CDR3 is TGCGCCAGCAGCCCGGAAGGCAGGGGGACTGAAGCTTTCTTT.

The chain employs TRBV2 and TRBJ1-5; D is unclear. The CDR3 consists of 14 residues. Germline V gene data show CDR1 as SNHLY and CDR2 as FYNNEI. The V end was cut by 9 bases, the J end by 0 bases, with 12 bases between. The CDR3 reads CASRRDYSNQPQHF. CDR3 nucleotide sequence: TGTGCCAGTCGACGGGATTATAGCAATCAGCCCCAGCATTTT. Full variable domain (rest looked up from reference TRBV2 and TRBJ1-5): EPEVTQTPSHQVTQMGQEVILRCVPISNHLYFYWYRQILGQKVEFLVSFYNNEISEKSEIFDDQFSVERPDGSNFTLKIRSTKLEDSAMYFCASRRDYSNQPQHFGDGTRLSIL.

The gene calls are TRBV6-5 and TRBJ1-2; D is possibly TRBD1 (5 bases). CDR1 and CDR2 (germline): MNHEY, SVGAGI. V lost 6 bases and J 8 bases, leaving 19 bases between the germline ends. The CDR3 sequence is 14 residues long. Here the CDR3 reads CASRIRDSMGGYTF. CDR3 bases: TGTGCCAGCAGGATCCGGGACTCCATGGGGGGCTACACCTTC.

The gene calls are TRBV4-2 and TRBJ1-1; 8 positions agree with TRBD1. Germline CDR1 and CDR2: LGHNA and YNFKEQ. V lost 6 bases, J lost 1 base, and 4 bases stayed unmatched. The CDR3 runs 14 residues. The CDR3 spells CASRAGTGNTEAFF. DNA of the CDR3: TGTGCCAGCAGAGCCGGGACAGGGAACACTGAAGCTTTCTTT.

The chain links TRBV4-3 to TRBJ1-2; D is perhaps TRBD1 (5 bases). With 5 bases removed from V and 4 bases from J, the gap between germline ends came to 17 bases. Germline V gene lookup returns CDR1 LGHNA and CDR2 YSLEER. This CDR3 contains 15 residues. The CDR3 DNA reads as TGCGCCAGCAGCTGGGACCATCCCCCTGGCTATGGCTACACCTTC. Protein: CASSWDHPPGYGYTF.

The chain joins TRBV4-2 to TRBJ2-1; 10 bases fit TRBD2. This CDR3 is 16 amino acids long. J gave up 6 bases and V 1 base, and 6 bases lay outside the gene matches. Germline-derived CDR1 and CDR2 are LGHNA and YNFKEQ. The CDR3 sequence: CASSQGLAGVGNEQFF. CDR3 DNA: TGTGCCAGCAGCCAAGGCCTAGCGGGGGTTGGCAATGAGCAGTTCTTC.

The chain has TRBV6-5 and TRBJ1-5, with D tentatively TRBD1 (6 bases). The V end was cut by 5 bases, the J end by 0 bases, with 8 bases between. Germline V gene lookup returns CDR1 MNHEY and CDR2 SVGAGI. The CDR3 has 14 residues. The CDR3 bases are TGTGCCAGCAGTCTGGACAGTAGCAATCAGCCCCAGCATTTT. This gives the protein CASSLDSSNQPQHF.

V and J are TRBV7-3 and TRBJ1-5; 8 positions agree with TRBD1. The CDR3 contains 13 residues. The germline V gene encodes CDR1 SGHTA and CDR2 FQGTGA. Trimming cost V 5 bases and J 7 bases; bases outside gene matches: 4. The CDR3 protein is CASSQQGGQPQHF. The CDR3 nucleotides read TGTGCCAGCAGCCAACAGGGGGGCCAGCCCCAGCATTTT.

This chain connects TRBV19 to TRBJ2-2; 8 nucleotides align to TRBD1. Losses at the gene ends were 1 base for V and 3 bases for J; bases not matched to a gene: 7. Germline lookup yields CDR1 LNHDA and CDR2 SQIVND (reference sequence). The CDR3 runs to 17 residues. DNA of the CDR3: TGTGCCAGTAGTATAGTTTCAGGGGGCGCGGACACCGGGGAGCTGTTTTTT. Its translation is CASSIVSGGADTGELFF.

The chain recombines TRBV7-6 with TRBJ1-6; D gene uncertain. CDR3 length equals 15 residues. In germline, CDR1 is SGHVS, CDR2 FNYEAQ. V lost 2 bases to trimming and J lost 6 bases, with 11 bases between them. CDR3 nucleotides: TGTGCCAGCAGCTTAAGCGGAGGTATTAATTCACCCCTCCACTTT. Translating gives CASSLSGGINSPLHF.

This clone appeared a few times. The V and J genes are TRBV3-1 (or the pseudogene TRBV3-2) and TRBJ2-1; D unresolved. The V gene's germline CDR1 is LGHDT and CDR2 YNNKEL (reference sequence). V was cut by 2 bases and J by 7 bases, with 6 bases left in between. The CDR3 sequence is 12 residues long. CDR3 protein: CASSQTANEQFF. The CDR3 bases are TGTGCCAGCAGCCAAACGGCGAATGAGCAGTTCTTC.

This chain joins TRBV29-1 and TRBJ1-4; perhaps TRBD1 as D (5 bases). V shed 6 bases and J shed 3 bases, with 11 bases lying between them. The CDR3 contains 13 residues. Germline CDR1 is SQVTM and CDR2 is ANQGSEA. CDR3 region: CSVLQEANEKLFF. CDR3 DNA: TGCAGCGTCCTACAGGAGGCTAATGAAAAACTGTTTTTT.

This clone was recorded a few times. V usage is TRBV10-3 and J usage is TRBJ2-7; 8 bases fit TRBD1. This CDR3 has 13 residues. From germline, CDR1 is ENHRY and CDR2 SYGVKD. V trimming: 8 bases; J trimming: 3 bases; junction bases outside the gene matches: 6. The CDR3 region has the DNA TGTGCCATCGGAAAGGACAGGGACTACGAGCAGTACTTC. Protein product: CAIGKDRDYEQYF.

The chain carries TRBV11-2 and TRBJ1-2; D might be TRBD1 (6 bases). Trimming left V 0 bases short and J 6 bases short, with 11 bases between. The germline gives CDR1 SGHAT, CDR2 FQNNGV. The CDR3 has 14 residues. The CDR3 coding sequence is TGTGCCAGCAGCTTAGATCTAGCAGGGGATGGCTACACCTTC. Protein product: CASSLDLAGDGYTF.

The CDR3 reads CAISFGQGDQPQHF. The CDR3 nucleotides are TGTGCCATCAGCTTCGGACAGGGGGATCAGCCCCAGCATTTT. The rearrangement joins TRBV10-3 to TRBJ1-5, with 10 bases that match TRBD1. The CDR3 extends over 14 amino acids. J gave up 5 bases and V 6 bases, and 4 bases lay outside the gene matches. Germline V gives CDR1 ENHRY, CDR2 SYGVKD.

The chain links TRBV11-2 to TRBJ2-7, with D perhaps TRBD2 (5 bases). The germline V gene has CDR1 SGHAT and CDR2 FQNNGV. V dropped 0 bases and J dropped 6 bases, with 9 bases sitting between them. The CDR3 loop spans 13 amino acids. The DNA of the CDR3 is TGTGCCAGCAGCTTAGATATGGGGAGCGAGCAGTACTTC. This sequence encodes CASSLDMGSEQYF.

V is TRBV6-5 and J is TRBJ1-1; no reliable D call. V was clipped by 6 bases and J by 0 bases, with 8 bases between them. Germline CDR1 reads MNHEY; CDR2 reads SVGAGI. The CDR3 runs 13 residues. CDR3 residues: CASSETVNTEAFF. The CDR3 nucleotides read TGTGCCAGCAGCGAGACGGTGAACACTGAAGCTTTCTTT.

CDR3 nucleotide sequence: TGTGCCAGCAGTTTGGACAGGGCGAACACTGAAGCTTTCTTT. This codes for CASSLDRANTEAFF. The chain uses TRBV28 and TRBJ1-1; TRBD1 matches 8 bases. J was trimmed by 1 base and V by 3 bases; bases with no gene match: 1. This CDR3 is built from 14 residues. Germline CDR1 reads MDHEN; CDR2 reads SYDVKM.

This clone came up a few times. The chain employs TRBV4-3 and TRBJ2-5, with 11 bases lining up with TRBD2. After removal of 5 bases from V and 4 bases from J, the junction contained 3 bases not matched to a gene. The length of the CDR3 is 14 residues. The V gene's germline CDR1 is LGHNA and CDR2 YSLEER. CDR3 residues: CASSYLAGGETQYF. In DNA form, the CDR3 reads TGCGCCAGCAGCTATCTAGCGGGGGGAGAGACCCAGTACTTC.